One and the same sample provided the 28 T cell receptor beta chains below, sequenced in a study of blood T cell repertoires in COVID-19. TCRdb's copy holds only in-frame clones and misses some; the assay was immunoSEQ multiplex PCR. The data contain roughly 90,000 clones, around four fifths of them seen just once; the ten biggest clones take up nearly 3.5%. The sequencing sample was made of peripheral blood. Source of these receptors: a man in his forties or fifties with acute or convalescent COVID-19.

V gene TRBV4-1 combines with J gene TRBJ1-2, with D hard to call. Germline V gene data show CDR1 as MGHRA and CDR2 as YSYEKL. The V gene lost 0 bases and the J gene lost 6 bases, with 17 bases spanning the gap. CDR3 length: 16 amino acids. The DNA of the CDR3 is TGCGCCAGCAGCCAAGATTTTCCAGAGGGAAGGAATGGCTACACCTTC. Its translation is CASSQDFPEGRNGYTF.

The J gene is TRBJ1-2, the V gene TRBV10-3; TRBD1 is a possible D gene (5 bases). In germline, CDR1 is ENHRY, CDR2 SYGVKD. Deletions cut 1 base from V and 7 bases from J, with 16 bases between. This CDR3 comprises 15 residues. The CDR3 DNA reads as TGTGCCATCAGTGAGTTCGGGGACTCCAGTGTTGGCTACACCTTC. The encoded protein is CAISEFGDSSVGYTF.

The rearrangement links TRBV30 to TRBJ1-4; D unresolved. CDR1 GTSNPN and CDR2 SVGIG come from the germline V gene (reference sequence). This CDR3 region has 13 residues. V was cut by 5 bases and J by 0 bases, with 7 bases left in between. The CDR3 DNA follows: TGTGCCTGGGCAGAAACAACTAATGAAAAACTGTTTTTT. Translation gives CAWAETTNEKLFF.

J is TRBJ2-1 and V is TRBV7-3; TRBD2 matches at 9 bases. CDR1 and CDR2 (germline): SGHTA, FQGTGA. The CDR3 extends over 16 amino acids. The V gene end was trimmed by 5 bases and the J gene end by 5 bases; junction bases not matched to a gene: 10. The CDR3 DNA reads as TGTGCCAGCAGCCAAGTAGCGGGAGCTGGTCACAATGAGCAGTTCTTC. Its translation is CASSQVAGAGHNEQFF.

The chain uses TRBV4-3 and TRBJ2-6; perhaps TRBD1 as D (6 bases). Per the germline V gene, CDR1 is LGHNA and CDR2 is YSLEER. This CDR3 is 16 amino acids long. V was clipped by 0 bases and J by 3 bases, with 9 bases between them. CDR3: CASSQDQGGGANVLTF. The CDR3 nucleotides read TGCGCCAGCAGCCAAGATCAAGGGGGTGGGGCCAACGTCCTGACTTTC.

The chain combines TRBV5-4 with TRBJ1-3; D unclear. This CDR3 is built from 13 residues. CDR1 is SGHNT and CDR2 is YYREEE in the germline V gene (reference sequence). V was clipped by 1 base and J by 4 bases, with 6 bases between them. CDR3 bases: TGTGCCAGCAGCTTGTTGGCAGGAAACACCATATATTTT. It specifies CASSLLAGNTIYF.

The chain combines TRBV11-2 with TRBJ2-5, with TRBD1 matching over 9 bases. The V gene's germline CDR1 is SGHAT and CDR2 FQNNGV. V gave up 1 base and J gave up 4 bases; unmatched junction bases: 4. The CDR3 has 15 residues. CDR3: CASSLVGTGSETQYF. DNA of the CDR3: TGTGCCAGCAGCTTAGTTGGGACAGGGTCAGAGACCCAGTACTTC.

The chain has TRBV7-9 and TRBJ2-7; D uncertain. CDR1 SEHNR and CDR2 FQNEAQ come from the germline V gene (reference sequence). This CDR3 contains 13 residues. Deletions cut 4 bases from V and 3 bases from J, with 10 bases between. The CDR3 spells CASSSPILYEQYF. DNA of the CDR3: TGTGCCAGCAGCTCACCTATACTCTACGAGCAGTACTTC.

This sequence joins TRBV19 and TRBJ1-2; D is possibly TRBD1 (5 bases). Between the trimmed V and J ends, which lost 7 bases and 0 bases, there was a span of 12 bases. Germline V CDR1 and CDR2: LNHDA, SQIVND (reference sequence). The CDR3 totals 14 residues. The CDR3: CASKIGESNYGYTF. CDR3 bases: TGTGCCAGTAAGATAGGGGAATCTAACTATGGCTACACCTTC.

The CDR3 region has the DNA TGTGCCAGCAGCAAACCCGGACAGCCTGAAGCTTTCTTT. It codes for CASSKPGQPEAFF. V and J are TRBV5-4 and TRBJ1-1, with a weak D call TRBD1 (6 bases). The length of the CDR3 is 13 residues. The germline gives CDR1 SGHNT, CDR2 YYREEE (reference sequence). The V end was cut by 4 bases, the J end by 6 bases, with 13 bases between.

The chain is built from TRBV27 and TRBJ2-4; TRBD1 agrees at 7 bases. The germline V gene encodes CDR1 MNHEY and CDR2 SMNVEV (reference sequence). The CDR3 is 13 amino acids. The V and J ends lost 3 bases and 8 bases, in that order; junction bases with no gene match: 4. CDR3: CASSFRDRDIQYF. The DNA for the CDR3 is TGTGCCAGCAGTTTTAGGGACAGAGACATTCAGTACTTC.

The CDR3 region has the DNA TGTGCCAGCAGGAACCGGGACAGATTGGGAGGAAACACCATATATTTT. As protein: CASRNRDRLGGNTIYF. The V call is TRBV6-6, the J call TRBJ1-3; 7 bases align to TRBD1. Germline CDR1 reads MNHNY; CDR2 reads SVGAGI (reference sequence). The CDR3 length is 16 residues. V lost 6 bases to trimming and J lost 4 bases; unmatched junction nucleotides: 12.

The chain is built from TRBV2 and TRBJ1-5; 9 nucleotides agree with TRBD1. The CDR3 covers 18 residues. With V trimmed by 0 bases and J by 4 bases, 10 bases remained unmatched. The germline V gene has CDR1 SNHLY and CDR2 FYNNEI. CDR3 nucleotide sequence: TGTGCCAGCAGTGAAGCGCCGTGGGACAGGGTAGGTAATCAGCCCCAGCATTTT. Translating it yields CASSEAPWDRVGNQPQHF.

The genes are TRBV27 and TRBJ2-3; 9 bases agree with TRBD2. This CDR3 spans 17 amino acids. The germline V gene has CDR1 MNHEY and CDR2 SMNVEV (reference sequence). Germline trimming cut 7 bases from V and 0 bases from J; bases unmatched to any gene: 11. CDR3 bases: TGTGCCAGCATCGCTAGCGGGACGACTATAAGCACAGATACGCAGTATTTT. Its translation: CASIASGTTISTDTQYF.

The chain employs TRBV5-1 and TRBJ2-5; 8 bases are a match to TRBD2. Germline V gene lookup returns CDR1 SGHRS and CDR2 YFSETQ. The CDR3 contains 16 residues. V shed 1 base, J shed 0 bases, and the junction held 5 bases outside the gene matches. The CDR3 sequence is CASSLRSGSHQETQYF. The CDR3 bases are TGCGCCAGCAGCTTGCGAAGCGGGAGTCACCAAGAGACCCAGTACTTC.

The genes are TRBV19 and TRBJ1-5; D is perhaps TRBD1 (6 bases). The CDR3 runs 17 residues. CDR1 and CDR2 (germline): LNHDA, SQIVND (reference sequence). Trimming cost V 3 bases and J 0 bases, with 15 bases left between them. CDR3 sequence (DNA): TGTGCCAGTAGTATCAAAGGAGGACAGAATAGCAATCAGCCCCAGCATTTT. This encodes CASSIKGGQNSNQPQHF.

This chain joins TRBV4-1 and TRBJ2-1; TRBD2 aligns across 12 bases. This CDR3 is 15 amino acids long. V lost 1 base and J lost 6; bases outside the gene matches: 1. The germline V gene has CDR1 MGHRA and CDR2 YSYEKL. This chain's CDR3 is CASSQASGGGNEQFF. CDR3 DNA sequence: TGCGCCAGCAGCCAAGCTAGCGGGGGGGGCAATGAGCAGTTCTTC.

The chain couples TRBV19 to TRBJ1-1; D is uncertain. Trimming removed 7 bases from V and 3 bases from J, with 6 bases in between. The germline CDR1 and CDR2 sequences are LNHDA and SQIVND (reference sequence). The CDR3 totals 11 residues. DNA for the CDR3: TGTGCCAGTAACGAGTACACTGAAGCTTTCTTT. Its translation is CASNEYTEAFF.

This chain links TRBV2 with TRBJ1-5; TRBD1 is a possible D gene (6 bases). The length of the CDR3 is 13 residues. V lost 6 bases and J 5 bases, leaving 11 bases between the germline ends. From germline, CDR1 is SNHLY and CDR2 FYNNEI. The CDR3 coding sequence is TGTGCCAGCAGCCGGGACACCGATCAGCCCCAGCATTTT. Translation: CASSRDTDQPQHF.

The rearrangement uses TRBV27 and TRBJ2-7; perhaps TRBD1 as D (7 bases). This CDR3 is 13 amino acids long. Germline V CDR1 and CDR2: MNHEY, SMNVEV (reference sequence). The ends were cut back, 7 bases at V and 6 bases at J, with 16 bases in the middle. The CDR3, as DNA: TGTGCCAGCATAGGGGGGACAGACCGCGAGCAGTACTTC. This encodes CASIGGTDREQYF.

The sample holds many counts of this clone. The same CDR3 also results from other DNA sequences found in this sample. V is TRBV6-5 and J is TRBJ1-1, with a weak D call TRBD1 (6 bases). This CDR3 contains 14 residues. In germline, CDR1 is MNHEY, CDR2 SVGAGI. The V end lost 6 bases, the J end lost 0 bases, and 11 bases lay between the germline ends. The CDR3 region is CASSLGQLNTEAFF. CDR3 in DNA: TGTGCCAGCAGCCTCGGACAGTTGAACACTGAAGCTTTCTTT.

Here the CDR3 DNA reads TGTGCCAGCAGCTCAACTGACACAGGGGACGAGCAGTACTTC. Translated, it gives CASSSTDTGDEQYF. This rearrangement joins TRBV5-4 to TRBJ2-7; 7 bases agree with TRBD1. Trimming took 3 bases from V and 5 from J; bases not matched to a gene: 8. The germline CDR1 and CDR2 sequences are SGHNT and YYREEE (reference sequence). The CDR3 totals 14 residues.

V usage is TRBV19 and J usage is TRBJ2-7; D is unresolved. This CDR3 has 14 residues. The V end lost 4 bases, the J end lost 1 base, and 11 bases lay between the germline ends. Germline V gene lookup returns CDR1 LNHDA and CDR2 SQIVND (reference sequence). CDR3 amino acids: CASSRAHLSYEQYF. The CDR3 nucleotides read TGTGCCAGTAGTAGAGCCCATCTTTCCTACGAGCAGTACTTC.

The chain recombines TRBV11-2 with TRBJ2-5; D call uncertain. Germline CDR1 is SGHAT and CDR2 is FQNNGV. The CDR3 totals 14 residues. The germline V and J ends were trimmed by 1 base and 1 base, with 7 bases remaining between them. CDR3 sequence (DNA): TGTGCCAGCAGCTTAGCCAGTACCCAAGAGACCCAGTACTTC. Translating gives CASSLASTQETQYF.

The chain combines TRBV5-1 with TRBJ2-3; 9 nucleotides agree with TRBD1. CDR1 SGHRS and CDR2 YFSETQ come from the germline V gene. The V and J ends lost 2 bases and 3 bases, in that order; junction bases with no gene match: 4. The CDR3 extends over 15 amino acids. CDR3 protein: CASSLGDRETDTQYF. CDR3 bases: TGCGCCAGCAGCTTAGGGGACAGGGAAACAGATACGCAGTATTTT.

V gene TRBV10-3 combines with J gene TRBJ2-3, with 12 bases identical to TRBD2. Germline CDR1 and CDR2: ENHRY and SYGVKD. The CDR3 runs 16 residues. The trim removed 6 bases at V and 3 bases at J, leaving 7 bases unmatched. The CDR3 spells CAIRRSSGGATDTQYF. The DNA of the CDR3 is TGTGCCATCAGGAGGTCTAGCGGGGGGGCAACAGATACGCAGTATTTT.

The chain joins TRBV11-2 to TRBJ2-7; 8 bases match TRBD2. This CDR3 is 15 amino acids long. The germline V gene encodes CDR1 SGHAT and CDR2 FQNNGV. V dropped 3 bases and J dropped 0; count of bases not matched to a gene: 4. CDR3 sequence reads: CASSFSGDTSYEQYF. Here the CDR3 DNA reads TGTGCCAGCAGCTTTAGCGGGGATACCTCCTACGAGCAGTACTTC.

This clone came up a few times. The CDR3 sequence is CASTVRGSMNTEAFF. DNA for the CDR3: TGTGCCAGCACGGTTAGGGGATCGATGAACACTGAAGCTTTCTTT. V is TRBV6-5 and J is TRBJ1-1; D may be TRBD1 (5 bases). The CDR3 has 15 amino acids. The V end lost 7 bases, the J end lost 0 bases, and 15 bases lay between the germline ends. Germline V CDR1 and CDR2: MNHEY, SVGAGI.